The rows below give T cell receptor beta chains drawn from one sample of a study of cytomegalovirus exposure and HLA in healthy donors. The protocol was immunoSEQ multiplex PCR, while the TCRdb copy is restricted to in-frame clones and leaves out a portion. Here the sample table reports 130,000 to 150,000 clones. The sequenced sample consisted of PBMCs. The receptors derive from a woman aged 45-65 years in good health and CMV-seronegative. The CDR3 runs from the conserved cysteine through the conserved F or W. The order of the fields is CDR3 DNA, CDR3 protein, J gene, D gene, V gene. D genes are given only for firm matches.

cdr3_nt: TGTGCCAGCAGCATGGACAGCCAACTCTATGGCTACACCTTC
cdr3_aa: CASSMDSQLYGYTF
j_call: TRBJ1-2
d_call: NA
v_call: TRBV5-4

cdr3_nt: TGTGCCAGCGCTGCCTGGACAGGGGGCGACGAGCAGTACTTC
cdr3_aa: CASAAWTGGDEQYF
j_call: TRBJ2-7
d_call: TRBD1
v_call: TRBV19

cdr3_nt: TGTGCCAGCAGCTTAGATCTACAGGGCGAAGATACGCAGTATTTT
cdr3_aa: CASSLDLQGEDTQYF
j_call: TRBJ2-3
d_call: NA
v_call: TRBV7-9

cdr3_nt: TGTGCCAGCAGTCAAACAGGGGGAGAGACTGAAGCTTTCTTT
cdr3_aa: CASSQTGGETEAFF
j_call: TRBJ1-1
d_call: TRBD1
v_call: TRBV6-1

cdr3_nt: TGTGCCAGCTCTTACCGGGACAGGGGCGCCGGGGTCTCCCAAGAGACCCAGTACTTC
cdr3_aa: CASSYRDRGAGVSQETQYF
j_call: TRBJ2-5
d_call: TRBD1
v_call: TRBV9

cdr3_nt: TGTGCCAGCAGCCACCGGGGGGGCACCTACGAGCAGTACTTC
cdr3_aa: CASSHRGGTYEQYF
j_call: TRBJ2-7
d_call: TRBD2
v_call: TRBV7-3

cdr3_nt: TGTGCCAGTAGTACCGGGACAGTCCGCGAAGGCTATAATTCACCCCTCCACTTT
cdr3_aa: CASSTGTVREGYNSPLHF
j_call: TRBJ1-6
d_call: TRBD1
v_call: TRBV19

cdr3_nt: TGTGCCAGTAGTGTGACTAGCGGGGGCTCCTACAATGAGCAGTTCTTC
cdr3_aa: CASSVTSGGSYNEQFF
j_call: TRBJ2-1
d_call: TRBD2
v_call: TRBV19

cdr3_nt: TGCGCCAGCAGCCCGGGACAACTCGACTATGGCTACACCTTC
cdr3_aa: CASSPGQLDYGYTF
j_call: TRBJ1-2
d_call: NA
v_call: TRBV5-1

cdr3_nt: TGTGCCAGCAGTGAAAGGGCTAGCGGCACAGATACGCAGTATTTT
cdr3_aa: CASSERASGTDTQYF
j_call: TRBJ2-3
d_call: NA
v_call: TRBV6-1

cdr3_nt: TGTGCCAGCAGTTACGACAGGGGCGGCACTGAAGCTTTCTTT
cdr3_aa: CASSYDRGGTEAFF
j_call: TRBJ1-1
d_call: TRBD1
v_call: TRBV2

cdr3_nt: TGCAGCGTTGGACGGGACACCAATAACTATGGCTACACCTTC
cdr3_aa: CSVGRDTNNYGYTF
j_call: TRBJ1-2
d_call: NA
v_call: TRBV29-1

cdr3_nt: TGCAGCGCTAAACAGGGAGAGACCACTGAAGCTTTCTTT
cdr3_aa: CSAKQGETTEAFF
j_call: TRBJ1-1
d_call: NA
v_call: TRBV29-1

cdr3_nt: TGTGCCAGCAGCTTAGTGGTCTACAACTATGGCTACACCTTC
cdr3_aa: CASSLVVYNYGYTF
j_call: TRBJ1-2
d_call: NA
v_call: TRBV7-9

cdr3_nt: TGCGCCAGCAGCCAAGTAGCGGGAGTTCACACCGGGGAGCTGTTTTTT
cdr3_aa: CASSQVAGVHTGELFF
j_call: TRBJ2-2
d_call: TRBD2
v_call: TRBV4-3

cdr3_nt: TGTGCCTGGAGTGGGTCAGGTCCCGGTGGAAACACCATATATTTT
cdr3_aa: CAWSGSGPGGNTIYF
j_call: TRBJ1-3
d_call: NA
v_call: TRBV30

cdr3_nt: TGCGCCAGCAGCTTGGTGGGCAGGGGGTCTGGGGCCAACGTCCTGACTTTC
cdr3_aa: CASSLVGRGSGANVLTF
j_call: TRBJ2-6
d_call: TRBD1
v_call: TRBV5-1

cdr3_nt: TGTGCCAGCACTACCACACACGCAGGGGCGAATGGCTATGGCTACACCTTC
cdr3_aa: CASTTTHAGANGYGYTF
j_call: TRBJ1-2
d_call: NA
v_call: TRBV7-9

cdr3_nt: TGTGCCAGCATCCTACCGGGACTAGCGATTCTCAGGGTGGGGGAGACCCAGTACTTC
cdr3_aa: CASILPGLAILRVGETQYF
j_call: TRBJ2-5
d_call: TRBD2
v_call: TRBV28

cdr3_nt: TGTGCCAGCAGCGTGGGCTCAGGGGGATACTACGAGCAGTACTTC
cdr3_aa: CASSVGSGGYYEQYF
j_call: TRBJ2-7
d_call: TRBD1
v_call: TRBV9

cdr3_nt: TGTGCCAGCAGCCAGGGGGGGACTAGCTGGACGAATGAGCAGTTCTTC
cdr3_aa: CASSQGGTSWTNEQFF
j_call: TRBJ2-1
d_call: TRBD2
v_call: TRBV14

cdr3_nt: TGTGCCAGCAGCTTAAGCCGGGACAATGAGCAGTTCTTC
cdr3_aa: CASSLSRDNEQFF
j_call: TRBJ2-1
d_call: NA
v_call: TRBV7-3

cdr3_nt: TGTGCCAGCAGCTTGGCCACCACGGGACAGGGTAGCTACGAGCAGTACTTC
cdr3_aa: CASSLATTGQGSYEQYF
j_call: TRBJ2-7
d_call: TRBD1
v_call: TRBV7-9

cdr3_nt: TGTGCCAGCAGCTTGGATTGGGACAGAAACTACGAGCAGTACTTC
cdr3_aa: CASSLDWDRNYEQYF
j_call: TRBJ2-7
d_call: TRBD1
v_call: TRBV5-4